This T cell receptor beta chain was observed in a study of blood T cell repertoires in COVID-19. Study-level information: Acute and convalescent COVID-19 samples came from the United States, Italy and Spain. Sources were T cells, B-cell-depleted T cells, or PBMCs; the material itself was cDNA or gDNA.

Original processing methods: It was from reference gene primer amplification that nucleated cell counts were estimated. Using immunoSEQ multiplex PCR, the repertoire was profiled, and TCRdb retains in-frame clones only, with some absent. D and trimming were read from the DNA, whereas the V and J calls and clone size are those reported in that table. This table has over 300,000 clones, about 90% appearing once. This CDR3 has 14 residues. Trimming took 2 bases from V and 1 from J, leaving 8 bases between them. CDR1 and CDR2 (germline): SEHNR, FQNEAQ (reference sequence). This chain connects TRBV7-9 to TRBJ1-1, with a weak D call TRBD1 (5 bases). The TCR was taken from a man younger than 35 with active or convalescent COVID-19. The sequenced material came from peripheral blood. This chain's CDR3 is CASSLQGPNTEAFF. As DNA, the CDR3 is TGTGCCAGCAGCTTACAGGGCCCGAACACTGAAGCTTTCTTT.